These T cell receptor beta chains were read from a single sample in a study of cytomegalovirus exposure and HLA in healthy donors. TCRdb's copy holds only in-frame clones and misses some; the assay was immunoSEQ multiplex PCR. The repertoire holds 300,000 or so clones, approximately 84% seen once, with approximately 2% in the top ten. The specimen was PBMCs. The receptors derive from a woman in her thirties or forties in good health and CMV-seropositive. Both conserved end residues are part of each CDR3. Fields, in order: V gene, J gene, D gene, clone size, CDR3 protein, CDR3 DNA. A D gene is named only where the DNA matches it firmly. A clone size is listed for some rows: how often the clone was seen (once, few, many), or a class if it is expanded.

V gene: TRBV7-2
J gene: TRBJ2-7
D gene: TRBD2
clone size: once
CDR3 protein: CASSTSGLAGGPGHEQYF
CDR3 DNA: TGTGCCAGCAGCACCTCCGGACTAGCGGGAGGGCCGGGGCACGAGCAGTACTTC

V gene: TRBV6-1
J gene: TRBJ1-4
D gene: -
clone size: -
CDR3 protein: CASRGSTNEKLFF
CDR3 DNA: TGTGCCAGCCGCGGTTCGACTAATGAAAAACTGTTTTTT

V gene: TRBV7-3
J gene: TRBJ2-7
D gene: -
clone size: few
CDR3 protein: CASSLTGSTYEQYF
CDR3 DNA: TGTGCCAGCAGCTTAACTGGGAGTACCTACGAGCAGTACTTC

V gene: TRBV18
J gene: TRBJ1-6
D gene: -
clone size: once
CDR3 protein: CASSPSGVGSPLHF
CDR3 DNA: TGTGCCAGCTCACCATCGGGGGTCGGCTCACCCCTCCACTTT

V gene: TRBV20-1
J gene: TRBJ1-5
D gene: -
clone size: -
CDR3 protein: CISGDNQPQHF
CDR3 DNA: TGCATCTCAGGGGACAATCAGCCCCAGCATTTT

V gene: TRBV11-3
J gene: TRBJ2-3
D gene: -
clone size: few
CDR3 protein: CASSLAGRRDSTDTQYF
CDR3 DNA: TGTGCCAGCAGCTTAGCGGGTAGGCGGGACAGCACAGATACGCAGTATTTT

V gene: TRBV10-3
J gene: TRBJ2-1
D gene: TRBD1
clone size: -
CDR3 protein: CAIRKGQGLRYEQFF
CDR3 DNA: TGTGCCATCCGGAAGGGACAGGGGTTACGCTATGAGCAGTTCTTC

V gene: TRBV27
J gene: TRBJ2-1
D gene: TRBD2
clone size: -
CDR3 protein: CASTLGGPGGNEQFF
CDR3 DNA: TGTGCCAGCACCCTGGGAGGGCCTGGAGGGAATGAGCAGTTCTTC

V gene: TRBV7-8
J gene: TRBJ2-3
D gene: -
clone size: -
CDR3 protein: CASSSGPGADTQYF
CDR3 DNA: TGTGCCAGCAGCTCCGGGCCAGGGGCAGATACGCAGTATTTT

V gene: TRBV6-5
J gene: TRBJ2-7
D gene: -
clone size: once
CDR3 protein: CASSYEASPSVLDF
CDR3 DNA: TGTGCCAGCAGTTACGAGGCCTCCCCTTCAGTACTGGACTTC

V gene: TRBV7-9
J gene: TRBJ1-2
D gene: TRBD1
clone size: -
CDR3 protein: CASITGGSNYGYTF
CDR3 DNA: TGTGCCAGTATTACAGGGGGATCTAACTATGGCTACACCTTC

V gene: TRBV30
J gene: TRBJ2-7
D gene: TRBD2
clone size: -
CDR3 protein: CAWSTHRTSGPRGDEQYF
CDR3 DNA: TGTGCCTGGAGTACCCACAGGACTAGCGGGCCCCGGGGGGACGAGCAGTACTTC

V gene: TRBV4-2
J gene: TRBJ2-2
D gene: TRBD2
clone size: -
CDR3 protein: CASSQAAGTNTGELFF
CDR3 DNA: TGTGCCAGCAGCCAAGCAGCGGGAACGAACACCGGGGAGCTGTTTTTT

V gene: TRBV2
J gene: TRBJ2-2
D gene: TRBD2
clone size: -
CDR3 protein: CASSGTSGNTGELFF
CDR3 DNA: TGTGCCAGCAGTGGTACTAGCGGGAACACCGGGGAGCTGTTTTTT

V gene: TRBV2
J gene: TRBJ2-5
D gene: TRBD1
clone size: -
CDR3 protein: CASSRTGVEETQYF
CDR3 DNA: TGTGCCAGCAGTAGGACAGGGGTGGAAGAGACCCAGTACTTC

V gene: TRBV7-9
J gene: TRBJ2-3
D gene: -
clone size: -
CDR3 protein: CASSLRLWASSTDTQYF
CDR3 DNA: TGTGCCAGCAGCTTACGGCTCTGGGCATCTAGCACAGATACGCAGTATTTT

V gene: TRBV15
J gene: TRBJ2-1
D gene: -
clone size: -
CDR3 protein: CATSRDPAEGRFF
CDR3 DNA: TGTGCCACCAGCAGAGACCCTGCGGAGGGGAGGTTCTTC

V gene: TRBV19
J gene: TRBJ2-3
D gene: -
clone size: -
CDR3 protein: CASSPLTGDTQYF
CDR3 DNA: TGTGCCAGTAGTCCTCTCACGGGAGATACGCAGTATTTT

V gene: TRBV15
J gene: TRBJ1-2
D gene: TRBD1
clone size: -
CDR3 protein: CATSRRTGTGISGYTF
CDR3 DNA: TGTGCCACCAGCAGAAGAACCGGGACAGGTATCAGTGGCTACACCTTC

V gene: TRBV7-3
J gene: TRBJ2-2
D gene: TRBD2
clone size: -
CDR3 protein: CASSLQNRLAGPGELFF
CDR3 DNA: TGTGCCAGCAGCTTACAGAACCGACTAGCGGGCCCCGGGGAGCTGTTTTTT

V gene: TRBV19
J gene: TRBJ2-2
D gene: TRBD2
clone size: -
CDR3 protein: CASRLAGGTNTGELFF
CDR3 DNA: TGTGCCAGTAGACTAGCGGGAGGAACGAACACCGGGGAGCTGTTTTTT

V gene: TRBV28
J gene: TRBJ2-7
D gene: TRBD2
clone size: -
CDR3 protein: CASRRGSSYEQYF
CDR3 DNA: TGTGCCAGCAGGCGCGGGAGTAGCTACGAGCAGTACTTC

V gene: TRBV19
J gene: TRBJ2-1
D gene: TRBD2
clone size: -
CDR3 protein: CASSTSGRAHEQFF
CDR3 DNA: TGTGCCAGCAGTACTAGCGGGAGGGCCCATGAGCAGTTCTTC

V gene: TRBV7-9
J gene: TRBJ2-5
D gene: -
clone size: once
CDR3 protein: CASSPTSSTQETQYF
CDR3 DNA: TGTGCCAGCAGCCCTACTAGTAGCACACAAGAGACCCAGTACTTC

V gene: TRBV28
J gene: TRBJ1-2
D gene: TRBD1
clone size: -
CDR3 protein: CASSYPQGAGDYGYTF
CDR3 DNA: TGTGCCAGCAGTTACCCACAGGGGGCGGGAGACTATGGCTACACCTTC

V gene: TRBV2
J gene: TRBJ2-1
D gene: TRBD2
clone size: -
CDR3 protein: CASTRTSGRNSYNEQFF
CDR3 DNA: TGTGCCAGCACCAGGACTAGCGGGAGGAACTCCTACAATGAGCAGTTCTTC

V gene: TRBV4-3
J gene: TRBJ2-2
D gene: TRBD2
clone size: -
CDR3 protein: CASSHLAATGELFF
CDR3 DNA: TGCGCCAGCAGCCACCTAGCGGCCACCGGGGAGCTGTTTTTT

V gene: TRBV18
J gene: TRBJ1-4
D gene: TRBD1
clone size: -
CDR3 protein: CASSATGVEKLFF
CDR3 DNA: TGTGCCAGCTCAGCCACAGGGGTAGAAAAACTGTTTTTT

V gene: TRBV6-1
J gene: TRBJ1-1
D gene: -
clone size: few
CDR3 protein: CASSDSPGGTEAFF
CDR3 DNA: TGTGCCAGCAGTGACAGCCCGGGAGGCACTGAAGCTTTCTTT

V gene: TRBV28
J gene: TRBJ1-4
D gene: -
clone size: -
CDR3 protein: CASSVRQAATNEKLFF
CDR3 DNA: TGTGCCAGCAGTGTACGACAGGCTGCAACTAATGAAAAACTGTTTTTT

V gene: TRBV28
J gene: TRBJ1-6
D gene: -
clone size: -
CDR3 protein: CASSLTARNSPLHF
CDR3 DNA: TGTGCCAGCAGTTTGACAGCTAGGAATTCACCCCTCCACTTT

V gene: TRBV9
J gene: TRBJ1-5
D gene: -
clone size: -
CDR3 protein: CARTQAPYSNQPQHF
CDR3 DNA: TGTGCCAGAACACAGGCGCCCTATAGCAATCAGCCCCAGCATTTT

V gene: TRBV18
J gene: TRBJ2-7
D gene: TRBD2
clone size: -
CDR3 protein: CASSPRSTSGPTYEQYF
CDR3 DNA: TGTGCCAGCTCACCTCGATCCACTAGCGGGCCGACCTACGAGCAGTACTTC

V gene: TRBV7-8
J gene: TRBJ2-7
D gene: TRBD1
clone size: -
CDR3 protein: CASSIGQVGEQYF
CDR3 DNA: TGTGCCAGCAGCATAGGACAGGTCGGGGAGCAGTACTTC

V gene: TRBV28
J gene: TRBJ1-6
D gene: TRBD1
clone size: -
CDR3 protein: CASSASGGTGRSPLHF
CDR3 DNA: TGTGCCAGCAGTGCCTCAGGGGGCACGGGGAGATCACCCCTCCACTTT

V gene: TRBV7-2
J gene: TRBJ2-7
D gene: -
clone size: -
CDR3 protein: CASNQDGTYEQYF
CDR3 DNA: TGTGCCAGCAACCAGGACGGGACCTACGAGCAGTACTTC

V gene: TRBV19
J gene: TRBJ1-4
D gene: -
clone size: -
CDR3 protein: CATRGAPNEKLFF
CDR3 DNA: TGTGCCACAAGGGGTGCTCCTAATGAAAAACTGTTTTTT

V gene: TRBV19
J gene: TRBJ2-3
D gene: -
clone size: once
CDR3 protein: CASNLAGSTDTQYF
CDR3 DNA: TGTGCCAGTAATTTGGCGGGATCCACAGATACGCAGTATTTT

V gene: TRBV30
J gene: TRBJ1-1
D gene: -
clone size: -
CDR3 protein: CAWSVNRPQAWDTEAFF
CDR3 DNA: TGTGCCTGGAGTGTAAACAGGCCACAGGCGTGGGACACTGAAGCTTTCTTT

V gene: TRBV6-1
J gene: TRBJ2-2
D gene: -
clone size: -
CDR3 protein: CASSRVDSGELFF
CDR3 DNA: TGTGCCAGCAGTCGGGTGGATTCCGGGGAGCTGTTTTTT